These 7 T cell receptor beta chains came from one sample sequenced in a study of shared clonotypes between healthy human individuals. Measured with immunoSEQ multiplex PCR; TCRdb has only the in-frame clones, and not every one. The data hold over a million clones, with approximately 97% observed a single time. Sequenced input: naive CD4+ T cells sorted from blood. Specified subset: CD45RA+ positively selected. The receptors stem from a man aged 25 to 40 in good health.

This chain uses TRBV5-4 with TRBJ2-5; D may be TRBD1 (6 bases). This CDR3 region has 15 residues. V lost 4 bases and J lost 2, with 15 bases in between. The germline gives CDR1 SGHNT, CDR2 YYREEE (reference sequence). The DNA of the CDR3 is TGTGCCAGCAGCGACCAGAAGGGGGATCAAGAGACCCAGTACTTC. Residues: CASSDQKGDQETQYF.

The gene calls are TRBV2 and TRBJ2-7; 7 bases are shared with TRBD1. This CDR3 spans 12 amino acids. Germline CDR1 and CDR2: SNHLY and FYNNEI. The ends lost 7 bases at V and 4 bases at J; junction bases unmatched: 4. The CDR3 DNA reads as TGTGCCAGCAACAGGGGACGGTACGAGCAGTACTTC. Encoded protein: CASNRGRYEQYF.

This clone came up once. The V call is TRBV5-1, the J call TRBJ1-1; 7 bases agree with TRBD1. The CDR3 covers 17 residues. Germline-derived CDR1 and CDR2 are SGHRS and YFSETQ. The V segment lost 4 bases and the J segment 3 bases; nucleotides outside the gene matches: 15. For the CDR3, the DNA is TGCGCCAGCAGCCCCTACCGACAGGGTGTGGGGGACACTGAAGCTTTCTTT. Translated, it gives CASSPYRQGVGDTEAFF.

The gene calls are TRBV11-2 and TRBJ2-2, with 7 positions matching TRBD2. V lost 5 bases, J lost 0 bases, and 12 bases stayed unmatched. This CDR3 spans 18 amino acids. Germline CDR1 reads SGHAT; CDR2 reads FQNNGV. CDR3 in amino acids: CASSHIQRDPPNTGELFF. The CDR3 DNA reads as TGTGCCAGCAGCCACATCCAGCGGGACCCGCCGAACACCGGGGAGCTGTTTTTT.

This chain uses TRBV19 with TRBJ1-6; unclear D gene. V was trimmed by 4 bases and J by 7 bases, leaving 8 bases between them. The CDR3 is made up of 13 amino acids. The germline V gene encodes CDR1 LNHDA and CDR2 SQIVND (reference sequence). CDR3 residues: CASSRETNSPLHF. CDR3 in DNA: TGTGCCAGTAGTAGGGAGACAAATTCACCCCTCCACTTT.

In the case of this clone: The sample contains more than one DNA sequence encoding this CDR3. The chain joins TRBV6-5 to TRBJ2-5, with unresolved D. This CDR3 spans 11 amino acids. Trimming took off 6 bases at V and 5 bases at J, with 7 bases between the two ends. Germline-derived CDR1 and CDR2 are MNHEY and SVGAGI. CDR3 in DNA: TGTGCCAGCAGAACCAGGGAGACCCAGTACTTC. Residues: CASRTRETQYF.

The DNA of the CDR3 is TGTGCCAGCAGGCTGGACAGTGGGTACACTGAAGCTTTCTTT. Its translation: CASRLDSGYTEAFF. The chain recombines TRBV2 with TRBJ1-1; TRBD1 is a possible D gene (6 bases). Germline CDR1 and CDR2: SNHLY and FYNNEI. Deletions cut 6 bases from V and 3 bases from J, with 14 bases between. The CDR3 covers 14 residues.